Listed below are T cell receptor beta chains from one sample, sequenced in a study of post-analysis software for immune sequencing data. TCRdb called the PCR reads again in MiXCR, with one record for every CDR3 protein. The table has roughly 670,000 distinct CDR3 sequences, 55% to 70% seen once. The sequenced sample consisted of blood. The receptor set was obtained from a girl aged 2 to 9 with multiple sclerosis. CDR3s include the opening cysteine and the closing phenylalanine or tryptophan. D genes are given only for firm matches. Size tells how often a clone was seen (once, few, many) or the class of an expanded clone, and some rows leave it out.

j_gene: TRBJ1-1; v_gene: TRBV6-5; len: 16; abundance: .; d_gene: .; CDR3nt: TGTGCCAGCAGTTACTCAACAGGCTTGGCGAAGACTGAAGCTTTCTTT; CDR3aa: CASSYSTGLAKTEAFF
j_gene: TRBJ2-3; v_gene: TRBV4-1; len: 17; abundance: .; d_gene: TRBD2; CDR3nt: TGCGCCAGCAGCCATATTAGCGGGGGATCTAGCACAGATACGCAGTATTTT; CDR3aa: CASSHISGGSSTDTQYF
j_gene: TRBJ2-1; v_gene: TRBV6-4; len: 11; abundance: few; d_gene: TRBD1; CDR3nt: TGTGCCAGCAGTGACGATACAGGGGTGTTCTTC; CDR3aa: CASSDDTGVFF
j_gene: TRBJ2-6; v_gene: TRBV7-9; len: 16; abundance: .; d_gene: .; CDR3nt: TGTGCCAGCAGCACCACCGACTCCTCTGGGGCCAACGTCCTGACTTTC; CDR3aa: CASSTTDSSGANVLTF
j_gene: TRBJ2-5; v_gene: TRBV29-1; len: 11; abundance: .; d_gene: .; CDR3nt: TGCAGCGTTGAAGGGACCGGGGCCCAGTACTTC; CDR3aa: CSVEGTGAQYF
j_gene: TRBJ2-5; v_gene: TRBV25-1; len: 14; abundance: .; d_gene: .; CDR3nt: TGTGCCAGCCCTCCCGGCGGGACCCCCTGGGGGCAGTACTTC; CDR3aa: CASPPGGTPWGQYF
j_gene: TRBJ2-1; v_gene: TRBV20-1; len: 17; abundance: .; d_gene: .; CDR3nt: TGCAGTGCTAGAGCGATGGTGGGGGCTACATCCTACAATGAGCAGTTCTTC; CDR3aa: CSARAMVGATSYNEQFF
j_gene: TRBJ2-3; v_gene: TRBV13; len: 17; abundance: .; d_gene: .; CDR3nt: TGTGCCAGCAGCTTCGCGAGGTGGAGGGAAAGCACAGATACGCAGTATTTT; CDR3aa: CASSFARWRESTDTQYF
j_gene: TRBJ1-2; v_gene: TRBV13; len: 13; abundance: .; d_gene: .; CDR3nt: TGTGCCAGCAGCCACCAGGATGGCTATGGCTACACCTTC; CDR3aa: CASSHQDGYGYTF
j_gene: TRBJ2-7; v_gene: TRBV2; len: 15; abundance: .; d_gene: .; CDR3nt: TGTGCCAGCACTGAACAGGGCCCTACCTTCTACGAGCAGTACTTC; CDR3aa: CASTEQGPTFYEQYF
j_gene: TRBJ1-1; v_gene: TRBV18; len: 15; abundance: few; d_gene: .; CDR3nt: TGTGCCAGCTCACCACCGAGGGGTTCAGTTACTGAAGCTTTCTTT; CDR3aa: CASSPPRGSVTEAFF
j_gene: TRBJ2-1; v_gene: TRBV6-6; len: 15; abundance: .; d_gene: TRBD1; CDR3nt: TGTGCCAGCAGTCCCCCGGGACAGGGTTTTCATGAGCAGTTCTTC; CDR3aa: CASSPPGQGFHEQFF
j_gene: TRBJ2-1; v_gene: TRBV5-1; len: 15; abundance: once; d_gene: .; CDR3nt: TGCGCCAGCAGCTTGGATAATAGCAGGGGAAGGGAGCAGTTCTTC; CDR3aa: CASSLDNSRGREQFF
j_gene: TRBJ1-4; v_gene: TRBV2; len: 12; abundance: few; d_gene: .; CDR3nt: TGTGCCAGCAGCAGAGACGGAGGGAAACTGTTTTTT; CDR3aa: CASSRDGGKLFF
j_gene: TRBJ2-4; v_gene: TRBV28; len: 15; abundance: .; d_gene: TRBD1; CDR3nt: TGTGCCAGCAGTCCGGACAGGGGAGGTTTTAACATTCAGTACTTC; CDR3aa: CASSPDRGGFNIQYF
j_gene: TRBJ2-3; v_gene: TRBV6-5; len: 13; abundance: few; d_gene: .; CDR3nt: TGTGCCAGCTCACTAAATGGTGCAGATACGCAGTATTTT; CDR3aa: CASSLNGADTQYF
j_gene: TRBJ2-6; v_gene: TRBV4-1; len: 14; abundance: .; d_gene: .; CDR3nt: TGCGCCAGCAGCCAGGTCACTGGGGCCAACGTCCTGACTTTC; CDR3aa: CASSQVTGANVLTF
j_gene: TRBJ2-1; v_gene: TRBV30; len: 13; abundance: .; d_gene: TRBD2; CDR3nt: TGTGCCTGGACCCCGGGACTAGCACACGAGCAGTTCTTC; CDR3aa: CAWTPGLAHEQFF
j_gene: TRBJ1-2; v_gene: TRBV3-1; len: 17; abundance: .; d_gene: TRBD1; CDR3nt: TGTGCCAGTAGCCAATCGGAGGGGGCGTTTTTGGTCGGTGGCTACACCTTC; CDR3aa: CASSQSEGAFLVGGYTF
j_gene: TRBJ1-1; v_gene: TRBV21-1; len: 15; abundance: .; d_gene: .; CDR3nt: TGTGCCAGCAGCAAAGCGGGGACAGATGCCACTGAAGCTTTCTTT; CDR3aa: CASSKAGTDATEAFF
j_gene: TRBJ1-4; v_gene: TRBV4-1; len: 16; abundance: .; d_gene: .; CDR3nt: TGCGCCAGCAGCCCTCTCCCGGGGCAGCAGAATGAAAAACTGTTTTTT; CDR3aa: CASSPLPGQQNEKLFF
j_gene: TRBJ2-3; v_gene: TRBV29-1; len: 14; abundance: .; d_gene: .; CDR3nt: TGCAGCGTTGAATCCGAGGCGGGGGCGGATACGCAGTATTTT; CDR3aa: CSVESEAGADTQYF
j_gene: TRBJ2-1; v_gene: TRBV5-1; len: 13; abundance: few; d_gene: TRBD2; CDR3nt: TGCGCCAGCAGAGCGGGGGCCGGGAATGAGCAGTTCTTC; CDR3aa: CASRAGAGNEQFF
j_gene: TRBJ2-3; v_gene: TRBV5-5; len: 17; abundance: .; d_gene: TRBD2; CDR3nt: TGTGCCAGCAGCACTACGGGACTAGCGGGAGGAGTCGATACGCAGTATTTT; CDR3aa: CASSTTGLAGGVDTQYF
j_gene: TRBJ1-5; v_gene: TRBV7-2; len: 15; abundance: .; d_gene: .; CDR3nt: TGTGCCAGCAGCCCGAGCGGAAGGACCAATCAGCCCCAGCATTTT; CDR3aa: CASSPSGRTNQPQHF
j_gene: TRBJ1-1; v_gene: TRBV25-1; len: 15; abundance: .; d_gene: .; CDR3nt: TGTGCCAGCAGCCCTAAAACAGGGCTCAGGGGTGAAGCTTTCTTT; CDR3aa: CASSPKTGLRGEAFF
j_gene: TRBJ2-1; v_gene: TRBV6-2/TRBV6-3; len: 12; abundance: once; d_gene: .; CDR3nt: TGTGCCAGCAGGGGAGAAAACAATGAGCAGTTCTTC; CDR3aa: CASRGENNEQFF
j_gene: TRBJ2-3; v_gene: TRBV4-2; len: 15; abundance: .; d_gene: .; CDR3nt: TGTGCCAGCAGCCAAGAGGTGGGGGTGAAAGATACGCAGTATTTT; CDR3aa: CASSQEVGVKDTQYF
j_gene: TRBJ1-6; v_gene: TRBV6-2/TRBV6-3; len: 18; abundance: .; d_gene: .; CDR3nt: TGTGCCAGCAGTTACGAAAGACAGCAGAGCTCCTATAATTCACCCCTCCACTTT; CDR3aa: CASSYERQQSSYNSPLHF
j_gene: TRBJ2-7; v_gene: TRBV4-1; len: 15; abundance: few; d_gene: TRBD2; CDR3nt: TGCGCCAGCAGCCAGTACCCGACTAGCGAGTACGAGCAGTACTTC; CDR3aa: CASSQYPTSEYEQYF
j_gene: TRBJ2-7; v_gene: TRBV12-3/TRBV12-4; len: 14; abundance: .; d_gene: TRBD1; CDR3nt: TGTGCCAGCAGTTTTTCACGACAGGGATCAAGGCAGTACTTC; CDR3aa: CASSFSRQGSRQYF
j_gene: TRBJ2-5; v_gene: TRBV4-3; len: 15; abundance: .; d_gene: .; CDR3nt: TGCGCCAGCAGCCGGACCGGGGCTGGTCAAGAGACCCAGTACTTC; CDR3aa: CASSRTGAGQETQYF
j_gene: TRBJ2-1; v_gene: TRBV5-6; len: 15; abundance: .; d_gene: .; CDR3nt: TGTGCCAGCAGCTTCGACTGGGGCTCCTACAATGAGCAGTTCTTC; CDR3aa: CASSFDWGSYNEQFF
j_gene: TRBJ2-5; v_gene: TRBV29-1; len: 14; abundance: few; d_gene: .; CDR3nt: TGCAGCGTGACTTCCAGGGTTGGTCAAGAGACCCAGTACTTC; CDR3aa: CSVTSRVGQETQYF
j_gene: TRBJ1-2; v_gene: TRBV12-3/TRBV12-4; len: 12; abundance: few; d_gene: .; CDR3nt: TGTGCCAGCAGTTTTTGGGACGATGGCTACACCTTC; CDR3aa: CASSFWDDGYTF
j_gene: TRBJ2-1; v_gene: TRBV6-2/TRBV6-3; len: 17; abundance: .; d_gene: TRBD1; CDR3nt: TGTGCCAGCAGTTACGAGATGGGAGGGACAGGGGGCAATGAGCAGTTCTTC; CDR3aa: CASSYEMGGTGGNEQFF
j_gene: TRBJ2-5; v_gene: TRBV10-2; len: 15; abundance: few; d_gene: .; CDR3nt: TGCGCCAGCAGTTCAGGAGGGGGGCCGGAAGAGACCCAGTACTTC; CDR3aa: CASSSGGGPEETQYF
j_gene: TRBJ2-7; v_gene: TRBV5-5; len: 14; abundance: few; d_gene: TRBD2; CDR3nt: TGTGCCAGGGGGCGGCGGGAGAGCTCCTACGAGCAGTACTTC; CDR3aa: CARGRRESSYEQYF
j_gene: TRBJ2-1; v_gene: TRBV29-1; len: 18; abundance: many; d_gene: .; CDR3nt: TGCAGCGTTGAAGATACTTCGGGCGGGACCTATTACCACAATGAGCAGTTCTTC; CDR3aa: CSVEDTSGGTYYHNEQFF
j_gene: TRBJ1-5; v_gene: TRBV20-1; len: 13; abundance: .; d_gene: .; CDR3nt: TGCAGTGCTAGTCGGGACGGCAATCAGCCCCAGCATTTT; CDR3aa: CSASRDGNQPQHF
j_gene: TRBJ2-3; v_gene: TRBV2; len: 17; abundance: .; d_gene: .; CDR3nt: TGTGCCAGCAGTGATCCCCAGCGGGTGGAGTTCACAGATACGCAGTATTTT; CDR3aa: CASSDPQRVEFTDTQYF
j_gene: TRBJ2-1; v_gene: TRBV3-1; len: 14; abundance: .; d_gene: TRBD2; CDR3nt: TGTGCCAGCGCGGGTGGACTAGCGGACAATGAGCAGTTCTTC; CDR3aa: CASAGGLADNEQFF
j_gene: TRBJ2-7; v_gene: TRBV7-2; len: 15; abundance: few; d_gene: .; CDR3nt: TGTGCCAGCAGCAAGAATCCCCGCGCGGCCTACGAGCAGTACTTC; CDR3aa: CASSKNPRAAYEQYF
j_gene: TRBJ2-1; v_gene: TRBV30; len: 14; abundance: few; d_gene: .; CDR3nt: TGTGCCTGGAGTGTAAGGGGTCTAGACAATGAGCAGTTCTTC; CDR3aa: CAWSVRGLDNEQFF
j_gene: TRBJ1-2; v_gene: TRBV7-9; len: 15; abundance: .; d_gene: .; CDR3nt: TGTGCCAGCGTCCACAGGTTGGGTTCTAACTATGGCTACACCTTC; CDR3aa: CASVHRLGSNYGYTF
j_gene: TRBJ2-5; v_gene: TRBV27; len: 14; abundance: .; d_gene: .; CDR3nt: TGTGCCAGCAGTGCCAACTGGGATTCTCAGACCCAGTACTTC; CDR3aa: CASSANWDSQTQYF
j_gene: TRBJ2-5; v_gene: TRBV4-3; len: 16; abundance: .; d_gene: .; CDR3nt: TGCGCCAGCAGCCAAGGGGACGGCCGAGGCCCGGAGACCCAGTACTTC; CDR3aa: CASSQGDGRGPETQYF
j_gene: TRBJ2-7; v_gene: TRBV20-1; len: 13; abundance: .; d_gene: .; CDR3nt: TGCAGTGCTAGAGACAGGGTGGCCTACGAGCAGTACTTC; CDR3aa: CSARDRVAYEQYF
j_gene: TRBJ1-2; v_gene: TRBV5-6; len: 17; abundance: .; d_gene: .; CDR3nt: TGTGCCAGCAGCTTGGCTATTCAACAGGGATCTAACTATGGCTACACCTTC; CDR3aa: CASSLAIQQGSNYGYTF
j_gene: TRBJ2-3; v_gene: TRBV15; len: 16; abundance: .; d_gene: TRBD2; CDR3nt: TGTGCCACCAGCAGGGGGGGGGACTCACGCACAGATACGCAGTATTTT; CDR3aa: CATSRGGDSRTDTQYF
j_gene: TRBJ2-1; v_gene: TRBV5-1; len: 18; abundance: .; d_gene: TRBD2; CDR3nt: TGCGCCAGCAGCTCCTTCCTGAGGGTAGCGGGAGTGGAAAATGAGCAGTTCTTC; CDR3aa: CASSSFLRVAGVENEQFF
j_gene: TRBJ1-2; v_gene: TRBV6-2/TRBV6-3; len: 14; abundance: .; d_gene: .; CDR3nt: TGTGCCAGCAGTGAACTAAGGGAGAACTATGGCTACACCTTC; CDR3aa: CASSELRENYGYTF
j_gene: TRBJ1-2; v_gene: TRBV20-1; len: 14; abundance: .; d_gene: TRBD1; CDR3nt: TGCAGTGCTAGCGGGACAGGGGATATCTATGGCTACACCTTC; CDR3aa: CSASGTGDIYGYTF
j_gene: TRBJ1-2; v_gene: TRBV7-9; len: 15; abundance: few; d_gene: .; CDR3nt: TGTGCCAGCAGCGCGGTCGGGGACGAGGAATATGGCTACACCTTC; CDR3aa: CASSAVGDEEYGYTF
j_gene: TRBJ1-2; v_gene: TRBV5-8; len: 13; abundance: few; d_gene: .; CDR3nt: TGTGCCAGCAGCTTCGACACATACTATGGCTACACCTTC; CDR3aa: CASSFDTYYGYTF
j_gene: TRBJ2-7; v_gene: TRBV20-1; len: 16; abundance: .; d_gene: .; CDR3nt: TGCAGTGCTAGTAGGATGTGCCACCCTTTCTCCTACGAGCAGTACTTC; CDR3aa: CSASRMCHPFSYEQYF
j_gene: TRBJ2-1; v_gene: TRBV20-1; len: 14; abundance: .; d_gene: TRBD2; CDR3nt: TGCAGTGCCCAAGGACTAGCGGGATTCAATGAGCAGTTCTTC; CDR3aa: CSAQGLAGFNEQFF
j_gene: TRBJ2-5; v_gene: TRBV6-2/TRBV6-3; len: 15; abundance: .; d_gene: TRBD2; CDR3nt: TGTGCCAGCAGTCTTCTAGCGGGGGTTGCAGAGACCCAGTACTTC; CDR3aa: CASSLLAGVAETQYF
j_gene: TRBJ2-7; v_gene: TRBV13; len: 14; abundance: few; d_gene: TRBD2; CDR3nt: TGTGCCAGCAGTAGGCCGGGACTAGCTTACGAGCAGTACTTC; CDR3aa: CASSRPGLAYEQYF